Sequencing of this TCR beta chain was carried out in a study of graft-versus-host responses after intestinal transplantation (dated by TCRdb to about 2021). In terms of the full investigation: The transplants that recipients received were multivisceral, liver-intestinal, or isolated intestinal. Every recipient was given anti-thymocyte globulin induction, followed by approximately 3 years of maintenance tacrolimus and steroids. After intestinal transplantation, graft-versus-host and host-versus-graft alloreactive T cell clones in the graft, circulation and bone marrow were tracked using bulk TCR-beta CDR3 sequencing. Alloreactive clones were identified by sequencing pre-transplant mixed lymphocyte reaction products and comparing these products with unstimulated pre-transplant donor and recipient T cells. A cohort of 24 intestinal transplant recipients, including one retransplant, was enrolled, and a few patients lacking pretransplant specimens were excluded. Donor T cell macrochimerism was defined as a peak of at least 4% donor T cells among recipient peripheral blood mononuclear cells. Instead of going to the commercial service, samples from a few later patients were sequenced in-house on an Illumina MiSeq and processed with MiXCR.

The time point label for this specimen denotes: cells obtained before transplantation from donor or recipient. CD3+CD4+ and CD3+CD8+ populations were FACS-sorted from unstimulated pre-transplant donor and recipient cells taken from spleen or lymph nodes. The germline V gene yields SGHRS for CDR1 and YFSETQ for CDR2. The CDR3 has 14 amino acids, counting the end cysteine and phenylalanine. Kept here is only the CDR3 DNA, which spans 42 bases and is read in frame from base 1. V gives up 2 bases and J gives up 6 bases, and the segment between their germline ends measures 9 bases. Comments on this clone: Its antigen is still unknown. No much larger clone exists at a distance of one base, and base qualities are not known.

The paper as a whole reports these results and caveats: GvH clones were found in recipient bone marrow, and some of the GvH clones appeared earlier in ileal mucosa or blood, which is consistent with an intestinal mucosal origin. Early after transplant, peak levels of circulating GvH clones were associated with declines in HvG clones. In patients with donor T cell macrochimerism, the allografts had high GvH to HvG T cell clonal ratios. The relatively low number and heterogeneity of intestinal transplant patients limited the conclusions.

Libraries were constructed by the immunoSEQ multiplex PCR assay. For most patients, genomic DNA was isolated with the Qiagen DNeasy Blood and Tissue Kit and shipped frozen to Adaptive Biotechnologies for TCR sequencing. High-throughput TCR-beta CDR3 sequencing of genomic DNA from most patients was performed by Adaptive Biotechnologies. In the original analysis: Adaptive's ImmunoSEQ software was the source of the TCR sequencing data for 15 to 20 patients, while a few other patients were processed with MiXCR and VDJtools. CD4 versus CD8 sorting errors were corrected by removing sequences found in both subsets at a frequency ratio below 5:1. Because the origin of CDR3 nucleotide sequences shared between donor and recipient could not be assigned, those sequences were removed. Alloreactive clones required at least 2-fold expansion over unstimulated cells and minimum CFSE-low frequency of 0.002% (template counts) or 0.001% (read counts). A clone was considered mappable if detected in the sequenced pre-transplant spleen, lymph node, or MLR CFSE-low populations of the donor or recipient. Cumulative frequency of alloreactive clones was calculated as a percentage of all sequences weighted by copy number. In its TCRdb copy, this immuneACCESS table keeps in-frame sequences only and misses some clones. Where compared with another copy, unresolved V genes explain less than half of these, and the others have no known cause. V, J and clone size are taken as reported in that table, and D and trimming were inferred from the DNA itself. For this sample the table gives some 95,000 clones, of which 90% to 95% were detected only once. The ten top clones hold around 0.53% of the sample.

This receptor was identified in a human donor who received an intestinal transplant. This specimen consisted of unstimulated CD8+ T cells sorted from spleen or lymph node cells, obtained before intestinal transplant. The sequence is built from TRBV5-1 and TRBJ1-6, and perhaps TRBD1 as D gene, on 6 matching bases. The bases are TGCGCCAGCAGCTTTACAGGGCCTAATTCACCCCTCCACTTT. Its protein reads: CASSFTGPNSPLHF.